This entry lists 31 T cell receptor beta chains sequenced from one sample in a study of spatial heterogeneity in lung cancer. Study-wide results and caveats: Tumoral mutation counts were tracked by counts of expanded intratumoral alpha and beta TCRs.

Antigens for these TCRs are unknown. Specified time point: sample taken at primary tumor resection. TCRdb fed the 5' RACE reads into MiXCR, producing one record per CDR3 protein. Seen here are 20,000 to 25,000 distinct CDR3 sequences, over 7.5% observed once, and the top ten hold roughly 8%. This specimen consisted of lung tumor tissue, obtained at surgery. The receptors originated from a male donor with early-stage non-small cell lung cancer.

This clonotype was detected ten times or more. V is TRBV7-9 and J is TRBJ1-2; D is perhaps TRBD1 (6 bases). The V and J ends lost 1 base and 6 bases respectively, with 9 bases between them. CDR3 length: 13 residues. CDR1 and CDR2 (germline): SEHNR, FQNEAQ (reference sequence). CDR3 in amino acids: CASSLDRENGYTF. The CDR3 DNA reads TGTGCCAGCAGCTTAGACAGGGAGAATGGCTACACCTTC.

This clonotype was picked up many times. The gene calls are TRBV20-1 and TRBJ1-1, with D perhaps matching TRBD1 (6 bases). CDR3 length: 15 residues. Looked up from germline, CDR1 is DFQATT and CDR2 is SNEGSKA (reference sequence). The ends were cut back, 3 bases at V and 8 bases at J, with 22 bases in the middle. For the CDR3, the DNA is TGCAGTGCTAGTTCACTTGCCAGGGGCGCGGAAGAAGCTTTCTTT. Translated, it gives CSASSLARGAEEAFF.

This clonotype was seen ten or more times. J is TRBJ1-4 and V is TRBV11-2, with 8 bases fitting TRBD1. The germline V gene has CDR1 SGHAT and CDR2 FQNNGV. The CDR3 is 15 amino acids. With V trimmed by 1 base and J by 7 bases, 5 bases remained unmatched. In DNA form, the CDR3 reads TGTGCCAGCAGCTTAGGCGCAGGGGGCGTTGAAAAACTGTTTTTT. Protein sequence: CASSLGAGGVEKLFF.

The rearrangement uses TRBV5-1 and TRBJ2-5, with unresolved D. The CDR3 runs to 12 residues. CDR1 SGHRS and CDR2 YFSETQ come from the germline V gene. V was trimmed by 3 bases and J by 5 bases, leaving 8 bases between them. The CDR3 here is CASSWERETQYF. CDR3 nucleotides: TGCGCCAGCAGCTGGGAAAGGGAGACCCAGTACTTC.

This chain connects TRBV6-4 to TRBJ2-3, with D perhaps TRBD1 (5 bases). The CDR3 runs 15 residues. V lost 3 bases to trimming and J lost 0 bases, with 10 bases between them. CDR1 and CDR2 from the germline V gene are MRHNA and SNTAGT. The DNA of the CDR3 is TGTGCCAGCAGTGAGGACACCTCTAGCACAGATACGCAGTATTTT. Its translation: CASSEDTSSTDTQYF.

This clonotype was counted ten times or more. The gene calls are TRBV28 and TRBJ2-3; TRBD1 might be the D (6 bases). V was cut by 2 bases and J by 2 bases, with 8 bases left in between. Germline V gives CDR1 MDHEN, CDR2 SYDVKM. The CDR3 covers 14 residues. Here the CDR3 DNA reads TGTGCCAGCAGTTTAGGGGACACCACAGATACGCAGTATTTT. Residues: CASSLGDTTDTQYF.

At least ten counts were recorded for this clonotype. The chain combines TRBV19 with TRBJ2-5; D remains unclear. V dropped 7 bases and J dropped 2 bases, with 14 bases sitting between them. The germline V gene encodes CDR1 LNHDA and CDR2 SQIVND (reference sequence). This CDR3 contains 14 residues. CDR3 amino acids: CASTSGWAQETQYF. Written as DNA, the CDR3 is TGTGCCAGTACCTCTGGATGGGCTCAAGAGACCCAGTACTTC.

The chain carries TRBV5-4 and TRBJ2-1; TRBD1 aligns across 7 bases. The CDR3 is 16 amino acids. V gave up 3 bases and J gave up 2 bases; unmatched junction bases: 8. Germline V lookup: CDR1 SGHNT, CDR2 YYREEE (reference sequence). The DNA of the CDR3 is TGTGCCAGCAGCTCTTTACAGGGGAGCACCTACAATGAGCAGTTCTTC. It encodes CASSSLQGSTYNEQFF.

The V gene is TRBV9, the J gene TRBJ2-1, with a weak D call TRBD2 (5 bases). Germline CDR1 SGDLS, CDR2 YYNGEE. The CDR3 length is 14 residues. Trimming pared 0 bases from V and 6 bases from J, leaving 10 bases between. DNA for the CDR3: TGTGCCAGCAGCGTAGAAGAGGGTTTCAATGAGCAGTTCTTC. Protein: CASSVEEGFNEQFF.

This chain links TRBV18 with TRBJ1-4; the D gene is possibly TRBD1 (6 bases). The CDR3 sequence is 13 residues long. CDR1 KGHSH and CDR2 LQKENI come from the germline V gene. V lost 3 bases to trimming and J lost 14 bases, with 16 bases between them. CDR3 DNA sequence: TGTGCCAGCTCACCTCCACCCGGGACAAGGCTGTTTTTT. Translated: CASSPPPGTRLFF.

This clonotype has a count of ten or more. The rearrangement joins TRBV7-2 to TRBJ2-2; perhaps TRBD1 as D (6 bases). Germline values: CDR1 SGHTA, CDR2 FQGNSA. The CDR3 covers 13 residues. The V end was cut by 9 bases, the J end by 7 bases, with 15 bases between. The CDR3 DNA follows: TGTGCCAGAAAGGACAGTAGAAGCGGGGAGCTGTTTTTT. Translating gives CARKDSRSGELFF.

This clonotype was seen ten or more times. The chain uses TRBV18 and TRBJ1-6, with 11 bases matching TRBD1. The V segment lost 3 bases and the J segment 9 bases; nucleotides outside the gene matches: 13. The germline CDR1 and CDR2 sequences are KGHSH and LQKENI. This CDR3 comprises 18 residues. Here the CDR3 DNA reads TGTGCCAGCTCACCGCTCCGCACTCCCGGGACAGGGGGTTCACCCCTCCACTTT. Its protein is CASSPLRTPGTGGSPLHF. Drawing the rest from reference TRBV18 and TRBJ1-6, the complete variable domain is NAGVMQNPRHLVRRRGQEARLRCSPMKGHSHVYWYRQLPEEGLKFMVYLQKENIIDESGMPKERFSAEFPKEGPSILRIQQVVRGDSAAYFCASSPLRTPGTGGSPLHFGNGTRLTVT.

In its sample, this clonotype was seen many times. This chain uses TRBV5-1 with TRBJ2-3; no definite D call. Trimming removed 5 bases at V and 3 bases at J, with 10 bases between. CDR1 SGHRS and CDR2 YFSETQ come from the germline V gene. CDR3 length: 13 residues. The CDR3 is CASSPKGTDTQYF. The CDR3 nucleotides read TGCGCCAGCAGTCCGAAAGGGACAGATACGCAGTATTTT.

Many counts were recorded for this clonotype. V is TRBV6-1 and J is TRBJ2-7; tentatively, D is TRBD1 (5 bases). The ends were cut back, 4 bases at V and 4 bases at J, with 11 bases in the middle. Germline V gene sequence: CDR1 MNHNS, CDR2 SASEGT. There are 13 residues in the CDR3. CDR3 bases: TGTGCCAGCAGTGCAATGGGGCCGTACGAGCAGTACTTC. It codes for CASSAMGPYEQYF.

This clonotype has a count of ten or more. The V gene is TRBV11-2, the J gene TRBJ2-5, with D tentatively TRBD1 (5 bases). The CDR3 has 15 amino acids. Germline CDR1 reads SGHAT; CDR2 reads FQNNGV. V was cut by 2 bases and J by 2 bases, with 12 bases left in between. The CDR3 spells CASSLSGRTQETQYF. Written as DNA, the CDR3 is TGTGCCAGCAGCTTATCTGGGCGGACACAAGAGACCCAGTACTTC.

This clonotype was observed a few times. The chain links TRBV5-8 to TRBJ1-5; D unclear. V dropped 1 base and J dropped 6 bases, with 8 bases sitting between them. Germline V gene sequence: CDR1 SGHTS, CDR2 YDEGEE. The CDR3 sequence is 13 residues long. The CDR3 loop is CASSLQYRQPQHF. As DNA, the CDR3 is TGTGCCAGCAGCTTGCAGTATCGTCAGCCCCAGCATTTT. The variable domain in full, with the rest retrieved from reference TRBV5-8 and TRBJ1-5, is EAGVTQSPTHLIKTRGQQATLRCSPISGHTSVYWYQQALGLGLQFLLWYDEGEERNRGNFPPRFSGRQFPNYSSELNVNALELEDSALYLCASSLQYRQPQHFGDGTRLSIL.

The rearrangement links TRBV10-3 to TRBJ1-5; 7 bases agree with TRBD1. This CDR3 is built from 14 residues. V lost 2 bases to trimming and J lost 4 bases; unmatched junction nucleotides: 2. Germline CDR1 is ENHRY and CDR2 is SYGVKD. The CDR3 DNA reads as TGTGCCATCAGTGAGGGACAGGCGAATCAGCCCCAGCATTTT. Its translation is CAISEGQANQPQHF.

The V and J genes are TRBV5-4 and TRBJ2-2; 9 bases are shared with TRBD1. The CDR3 runs to 16 residues. Germline trimming cut 1 base from V and 6 bases from J; bases unmatched to any gene: 7. Germline V gene sequence: CDR1 SGHNT, CDR2 YYREEE (reference sequence). CDR3 bases: TGTGCCAGCAGCTTGATCGGGACAGGGAGATCCGGGGAGCTGTTTTTT. It encodes CASSLIGTGRSGELFF.

This clonotype was observed many times. This rearrangement joins TRBV4-3 to TRBJ2-1; D unclear. CDR1 and CDR2 from the germline V gene are LGHNA and YSLEER. V lost 3 bases and J lost 7, with 10 bases in between. This CDR3 is built from 13 residues. In nucleotides, the CDR3 is TGCGCCAGCAGCCAGGTCGGCGCGAATGAGCAGTTCTTC. This codes for CASSQVGANEQFF.

This clonotype came up many times. The V gene is TRBV30, the J gene TRBJ1-5; D gene uncertain. Per the germline V gene, CDR1 is GTSNPN and CDR2 is SVGIG (reference sequence). The CDR3 covers 13 residues. V dropped 2 bases and J dropped 4 bases, with 9 bases sitting between them. The CDR3 region has the DNA TGTGCCTGGAGTCCCCAGCCAAATCAGCCCCAGCATTTT. It codes for CAWSPQPNQPQHF.

This clonotype was found many times. The rearrangement uses TRBV7-9 and TRBJ2-7; TRBD2 might be the D (5 bases). The V and J ends lost 6 bases and 6 bases respectively, with 18 bases between them. CDR3 length: 14 amino acids. Germline V gene data show CDR1 as SEHNR and CDR2 as FQNEAQ (reference sequence). This CDR3 reads CASRPGGPITEQYF. For the CDR3, the DNA is TGTGCCAGCAGGCCAGGCGGGCCTATTACCGAGCAGTACTTC.

Many counts were recorded for this clonotype. The gene calls are TRBV10-3 and TRBJ2-5, with D hard to call. The germline V and J ends were trimmed by 5 bases and 7 bases, with 17 bases remaining between them. Per germline, CDR1 ENHRY and CDR2 SYGVKD. The CDR3 contains 14 residues. CDR3 sequence: CAISTPQDERTQYF. The CDR3 DNA reads as TGTGCCATCAGTACCCCACAAGATGAGAGGACCCAGTACTTC.

This clonotype was observed a handful of times. The chain employs TRBV6-1 and TRBJ2-1, with 10 nucleotides matching TRBD1. V lost 0 bases to trimming and J lost 8 bases; unmatched junction nucleotides: 7. The CDR3 length is 16 residues. Germline CDR1 reads MNHNS; CDR2 reads SASEGT. The CDR3 loop is CASSEASGQGLDEQFF. In DNA, the CDR3 is TGTGCCAGCAGTGAAGCATCGGGACAGGGGTTGGATGAGCAGTTCTTC.

This clonotype has ten or more counts. The J gene is TRBJ2-3, the V gene TRBV11-2, with D hard to call. The CDR3 sequence is 14 residues long. The V gene lost 1 base and the J gene lost 3 bases, with 8 bases spanning the gap. Germline CDR1 reads SGHAT; CDR2 reads FQNNGV. CDR3 protein: CASSLGSGTDTQYF. The DNA for the CDR3 is TGTGCCAGCAGCTTAGGCTCCGGGACAGATACGCAGTATTTT.

This clonotype was counted at least ten times. J is TRBJ2-7 and V is TRBV28, with a possible D match to TRBD2 (5 bases). Trimming removed 6 bases at V and 0 bases at J, with 21 bases between. Germline CDR1 reads MDHEN; CDR2 reads SYDVKM. This CDR3 spans 17 amino acids. In DNA form, the CDR3 reads TGTGCCAGCAGCCGGGGAATCGGGTTTGCGAGCTCCTACGAGCAGTACTTC. Its protein product is CASSRGIGFASSYEQYF. The variable domain in full, with the rest retrieved from reference TRBV28 and TRBJ2-7, is DVKVTQSSRYLVKRTGEKVFLECVQDMDHENMFWYRQDPGLGLRLIYFSYDVKMKEKGDIPEGYSVSREKKERFSLILESASTNQTSMYLCASSRGIGFASSYEQYFGPGTRLTVT.

This clonotype was detected ten times or more. The J gene is TRBJ2-3, the V gene TRBV10-3; D ambiguous. Germline V CDR1 and CDR2: ENHRY, SYGVKD. Trimming removed 2 bases from V and 2 bases from J, with 2 bases in between. The CDR3 runs to 12 residues. Here the CDR3 reads CAISETTDTQYF. CDR3 coding DNA: TGTGCCATCAGTGAGACCACAGATACGCAGTATTTT.

J is TRBJ2-7 and V is TRBV20-1; D is unclear. The V gene's germline CDR1 is DFQATT and CDR2 SNEGSKA (reference sequence). The CDR3 is 13 residues long. V was cut by 3 bases and J by 6 bases, with 15 bases left in between. CDR3 loop: CSASPLRRGEQYF. CDR3 bases: TGCAGTGCTAGTCCCTTGAGAAGAGGCGAGCAGTACTTC.

In this sample, this clonotype turned up many times. The chain employs TRBV27 and TRBJ2-7; no definite D call. The V gene's germline CDR1 is MNHEY and CDR2 SMNVEV (reference sequence). V dropped 3 bases and J dropped 0 bases, with 6 bases sitting between them. The CDR3 contains 13 residues. CDR3: CASSFPNSYEQYF. In nucleotides, the CDR3 is TGTGCCAGCAGTTTCCCAAACTCCTACGAGCAGTACTTC.

There are many counts of this clonotype. This chain connects TRBV20-1 to TRBJ2-3; TRBD2 matches at 7 bases. Germline V gene lookup returns CDR1 DFQATT and CDR2 SNEGSKA (reference sequence). With V trimmed by 3 bases and J by 8 bases, 5 bases remained unmatched. The CDR3 has 12 residues. The CDR3 sequence is CSARGGSATQYF. Here the CDR3 DNA reads TGCAGTGCTAGGGGGGGGTCCGCTACGCAGTATTTT.

This clonotype was found many times. J is TRBJ2-3 and V is TRBV28; no reliable D call. V was trimmed by 1 base and J by 2 bases, leaving 4 bases between them. CDR1 is MDHEN, CDR2 SYDVKM, per germline. This CDR3 comprises 13 residues. CDR3 DNA: TGTGCCAGCAGTTTATCCCCCACAGATACGCAGTATTTT. As protein: CASSLSPTDTQYF.

This clonotype was picked up many times. The CDR3 loop is CASSLYGQPDEQYF. CDR3 bases: TGTGCCAGCAGCTTATATGGACAACCCGACGAGCAGTACTTC. The rearrangement links TRBV7-9 to TRBJ2-7, with TRBD1 as a possible D gene (5 bases). Trimming removed 2 bases at V and 5 bases at J, with 13 bases between. The CDR3 contains 14 residues. The germline CDR1 and CDR2 sequences are SEHNR and FQNEAQ (reference sequence).